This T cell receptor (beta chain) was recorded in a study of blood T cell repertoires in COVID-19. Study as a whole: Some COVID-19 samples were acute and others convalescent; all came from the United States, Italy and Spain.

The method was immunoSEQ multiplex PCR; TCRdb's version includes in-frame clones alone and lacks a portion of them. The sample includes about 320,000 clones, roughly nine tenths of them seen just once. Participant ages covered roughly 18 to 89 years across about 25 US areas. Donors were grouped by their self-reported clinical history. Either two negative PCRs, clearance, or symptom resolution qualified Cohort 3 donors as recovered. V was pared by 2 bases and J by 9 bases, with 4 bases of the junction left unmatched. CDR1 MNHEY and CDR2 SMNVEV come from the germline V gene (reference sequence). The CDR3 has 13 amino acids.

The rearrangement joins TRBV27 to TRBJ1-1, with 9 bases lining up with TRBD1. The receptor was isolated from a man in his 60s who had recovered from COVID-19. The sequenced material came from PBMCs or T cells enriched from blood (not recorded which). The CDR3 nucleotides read TGTGCCAGCAGTTTAAAGGGACAGGGTAAAGCTTTCTTT. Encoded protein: CASSLKGQGKAFF.